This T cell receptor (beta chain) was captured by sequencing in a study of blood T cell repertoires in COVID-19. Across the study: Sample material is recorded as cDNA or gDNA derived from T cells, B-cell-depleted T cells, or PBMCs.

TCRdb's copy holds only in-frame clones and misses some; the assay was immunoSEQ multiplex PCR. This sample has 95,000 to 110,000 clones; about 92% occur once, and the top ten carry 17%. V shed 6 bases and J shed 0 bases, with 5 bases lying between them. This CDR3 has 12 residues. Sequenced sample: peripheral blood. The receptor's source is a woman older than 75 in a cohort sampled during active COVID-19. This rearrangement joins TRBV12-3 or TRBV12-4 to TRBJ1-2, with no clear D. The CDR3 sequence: CASSTANYGYTF. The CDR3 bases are TGTGCCAGCAGCACAGCTAACTATGGCTACACCTTC.